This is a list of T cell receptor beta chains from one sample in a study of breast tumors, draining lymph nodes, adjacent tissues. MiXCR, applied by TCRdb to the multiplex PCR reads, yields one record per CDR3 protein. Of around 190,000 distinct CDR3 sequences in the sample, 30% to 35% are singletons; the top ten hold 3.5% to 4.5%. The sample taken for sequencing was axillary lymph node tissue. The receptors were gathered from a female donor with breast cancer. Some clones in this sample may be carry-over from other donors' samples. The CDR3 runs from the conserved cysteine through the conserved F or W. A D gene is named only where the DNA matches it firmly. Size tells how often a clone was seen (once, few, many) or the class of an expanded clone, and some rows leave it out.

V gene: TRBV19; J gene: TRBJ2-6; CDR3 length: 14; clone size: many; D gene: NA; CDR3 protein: CASSGDFGANVLTF; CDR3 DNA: TGTGCCAGTAGTGGGGACTTTGGGGCCAACGTCCTGACTTTC
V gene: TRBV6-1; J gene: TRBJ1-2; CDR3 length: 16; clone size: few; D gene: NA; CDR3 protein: CASSEFLGSSNYGYTF; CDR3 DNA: TGTGCCAGCAGTGAATTTTTGGGAAGTTCCAACTATGGCTACACCTTC
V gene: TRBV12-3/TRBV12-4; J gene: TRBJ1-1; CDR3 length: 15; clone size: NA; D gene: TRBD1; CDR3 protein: CASSPPGQTNTEAFF; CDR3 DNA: TGTGCCAGCAGCCCACCGGGACAGACGAACACTGAAGCTTTCTTT
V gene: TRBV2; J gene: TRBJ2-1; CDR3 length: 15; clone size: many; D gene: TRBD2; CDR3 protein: CASSESLAGPREQFF; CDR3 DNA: TGTGCCAGCAGTGAAAGTCTAGCGGGACCCCGGGAGCAGTTCTTC
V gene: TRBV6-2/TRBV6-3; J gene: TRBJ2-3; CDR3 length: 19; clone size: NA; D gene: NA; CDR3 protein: CASSYPDRDGIWGTDTQYF; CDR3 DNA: TGTGCCAGCAGTTACCCGGACCGGGACGGGATATGGGGCACAGATACGCAGTATTTT
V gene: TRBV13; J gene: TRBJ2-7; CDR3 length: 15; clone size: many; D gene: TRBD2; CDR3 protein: CASSLWAGGFYEQYF; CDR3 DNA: TGTGCCAGCAGCCTATGGGCGGGAGGGTTTTACGAGCAGTACTTC
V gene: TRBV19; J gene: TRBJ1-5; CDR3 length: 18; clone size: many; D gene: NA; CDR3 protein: CASSIEGLIGRMNQPQHF; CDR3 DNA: TGTGCCAGTAGTATAGAGGGACTTATAGGACGGATGAATCAGCCCCAGCATTTT
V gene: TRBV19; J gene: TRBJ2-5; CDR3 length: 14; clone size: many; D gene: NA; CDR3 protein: CASSIGAGQETQYF; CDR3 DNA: TGTGCCAGTAGTATAGGGGCCGGGCAAGAGACCCAGTACTTC
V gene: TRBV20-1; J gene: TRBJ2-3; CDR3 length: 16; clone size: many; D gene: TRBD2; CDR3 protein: CSARAPGTSGTDTQYF; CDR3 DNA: TGCAGTGCCCGCGCGCCAGGGACTAGCGGCACAGATACGCAGTATTTT
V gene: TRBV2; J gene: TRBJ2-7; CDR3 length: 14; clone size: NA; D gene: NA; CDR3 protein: CANSEQQYTYEQYF; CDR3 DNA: TGTGCCAACAGTGAACAACAGTATACCTACGAGCAGTACTTC
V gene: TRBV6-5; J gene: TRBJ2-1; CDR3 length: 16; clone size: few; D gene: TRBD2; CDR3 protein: CASRFIGTSGYNEQFF; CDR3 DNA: TGTGCCAGCAGATTCATTGGGACTAGCGGGTACAATGAGCAGTTCTTC
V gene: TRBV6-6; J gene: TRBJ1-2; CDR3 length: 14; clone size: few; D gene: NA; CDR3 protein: CASILDGGAYGYTF; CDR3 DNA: TGTGCCAGCATTCTCGACGGCGGAGCTTATGGCTACACCTTC
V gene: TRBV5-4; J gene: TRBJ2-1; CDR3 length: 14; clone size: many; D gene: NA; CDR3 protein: CASTLGGAHNEQFF; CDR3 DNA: TGTGCCAGCACCCTAGGGGGGGCCCACAATGAGCAGTTCTTC
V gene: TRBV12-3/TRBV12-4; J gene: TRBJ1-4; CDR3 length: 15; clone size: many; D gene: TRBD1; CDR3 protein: CASSPRQGRGEKLFF; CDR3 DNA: TGTGCCAGCAGTCCTAGACAGGGGCGGGGTGAAAAACTGTTTTTT
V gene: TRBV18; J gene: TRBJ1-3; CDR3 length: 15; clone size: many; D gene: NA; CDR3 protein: CASSPLGTVGNTIYF; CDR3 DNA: TGTGCCAGCTCACCACTTGGGACGGTCGGGAACACCATATATTTT